This TCR beta chain derives from a study of response to subunit inactivated influenza vaccine. General observations from the study: The authors offered the suggestion that each seasonal influenza vaccination recruits few new T cells.

For this clonotype: Antigen specificity is unknown.

Germline loops: CDR1 SGHAT, CDR2 FQNNGV. This CDR3 is 21 amino acids long. Trimming shortened V by 1 base and J by 6 bases, and 28 bases separated the two germline ends. TCRdb called the RT-PCR reads again in MiXCR, with one record for every CDR3 protein. The data contain about 520,000 distinct CDR3 sequences, over 9.5% of them seen just once; the ten biggest clones take up more than 10%. The specimen comprised PBMCs from blood, sampled roughly 6 weeks after vaccination. The receptor comes from a man between 50 and 59 years old who received an inactivated influenza vaccine. The chain employs TRBV11-2 and TRBJ1-6; D is possibly TRBD1 (5 bases). CDR3 region: CASSLVSWDGGRRGVNSPLHF. For the CDR3, the DNA is TGTGCCAGCAGCTTAGTTTCCTGGGATGGTGGCCGCCGGGGGGTTAATTCACCCCTCCACTTT.